The present entry profiles one T cell receptor (beta chain) with its context. The antigen is unknown. With each sample, at least 6 micrograms of total RNA were extracted. This record belongs to a study of blood T cells in healthy people across ages. Study results and limitations: Expanded clonotype changes were possibly confounded by unknown donor CMV status.

PCR was performed a second time for about 7 to 12 cycles using a sample-barcoded 5' primer and a J-beta primer mix. Unique molecular identifiers of 12 random nucleotides labeled each cDNA. TCRdb recomputed calls from the 5' RACE reads with MiXCR, one row per CDR3 protein. This table has approximately 2,000,000 distinct CDR3 sequences, more than 35% appearing once. The clonotype originates from a human donor in good health. Sequenced input: blood.

The CDR3 here is CSASDRETEAFF. The CDR3 bases are TGCAGTGCCTCGGACAGGGAGACTGAAGCTTTCTTT. The V and J genes are TRBV20-1 and TRBJ1-1; 8 nucleotides align to TRBD1. Germline V CDR1 and CDR2: DFQATT, SNEGSKA (reference sequence). The CDR3 sequence is 12 residues long. Trimming cost V 6 bases and J 5 bases; bases outside gene matches: 5.